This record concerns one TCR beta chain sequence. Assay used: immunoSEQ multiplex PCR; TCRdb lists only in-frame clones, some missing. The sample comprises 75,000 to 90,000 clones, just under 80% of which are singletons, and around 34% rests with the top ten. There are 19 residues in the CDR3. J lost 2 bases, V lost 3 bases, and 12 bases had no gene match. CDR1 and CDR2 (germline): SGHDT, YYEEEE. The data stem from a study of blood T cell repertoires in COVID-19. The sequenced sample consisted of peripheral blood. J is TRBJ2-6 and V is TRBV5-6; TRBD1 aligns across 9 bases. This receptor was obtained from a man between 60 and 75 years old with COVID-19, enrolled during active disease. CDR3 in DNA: TGTGCCAGCAGCTCCGTCCAGGACAGGGGCTGGCCTGGGGCCAACGTCCTGACTTTC. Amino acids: CASSSVQDRGWPGANVLTF.